This record covers a single T cell receptor beta chain. These data originate in a study of blood T cells in healthy people across ages. PCR was performed a second time for 7 to 11 cycles using a sample-barcoded 5' primer and a J-beta primer mix. Unique molecular identifiers of 12 random nucleotides labeled each cDNA. Using its own MiXCR run on the 5' RACE reads, TCRdb lists one record per CDR3 protein. The table includes hundreds of thousands of distinct CDR3 sequences, roughly 25% detected once. CDR1 and CDR2 (germline): SEHNR, FQNEAQ (reference sequence). The CDR3 loop spans 16 amino acids. V was pared by 5 bases and J by 5 bases, with 9 bases of the junction left unmatched. The same data also went into a second study, on T cells of mothers and their children. Per that paper: Slightly higher overlap, not significant, was seen in related mother-child pairs than in unrelated pairs.

V usage is TRBV7-9 and J usage is TRBJ2-2; TRBD2 matches 9 bases. What was sequenced was blood. The TCR was taken from a boy younger than 18 in good health. In nucleotides, the CDR3 is TGTGCCAGCAGCGTCGCCCTAGCGGGATCGACCGGGGAGCTGTTTTTT. Its protein product is CASSVALAGSTGELFF. The full variable domain, completed using reference TRBV7-9 and TRBJ2-2, is DTGVSQNPRHKITKRGQNVTFRCDPISEHNRLYWYRQTLGQGPEFLTYFQNEAQLEKSRLLSDRFSAERPKGSFSTLEIQRTEQGDSAMYLCASSVALAGSTGELFFGEGSRLTVL.